The 31 T cell receptor beta chains reported below all come from one sample, sequenced in a study of blood T cell repertoires in COVID-19. Generated by immunoSEQ multiplex PCR, the TCRdb table keeps only in-frame clones and is missing some. Among a few hundred thousand clones listed, roughly 88% were seen once. Sequencing was done on a sample of PBMCs or T cells enriched from blood (not recorded which). The receptor set was obtained from a woman in her 40s who had recovered from COVID-19.

V is TRBV14 and J is TRBJ2-2; TRBD2 aligns across 12 bases. Germline V CDR1 and CDR2: SGHDN, FVKESK. The CDR3 length is 18 residues. J was trimmed by 8 bases and V by 3 bases; bases with no gene match: 13. The CDR3 is CASSHLSSGLAGSGELFF. The DNA for the CDR3 is TGTGCCAGCAGCCACCTCTCCTCGGGACTAGCGGGTTCTGGGGAGCTGTTTTTT.

The chain is built from TRBV18 and TRBJ1-5; maybe TRBD1 (5 bases). Germline values: CDR1 KGHSH, CDR2 LQKENI. Trimming left V 3 bases short and J 6 bases short, with 15 bases between. The CDR3 is 15 amino acids. The CDR3 loop reads CASSPTQAVIQPQHF. CDR3 coding DNA: TGTGCCAGCTCACCGACACAGGCTGTAATTCAGCCCCAGCATTTT.

The chain links TRBV11-3 to TRBJ2-7, with D possibly being TRBD1 (5 bases). This CDR3 has 13 amino acids. V was shortened by 5 bases and J by 9 bases, with 17 bases between the two germline ends. Per the germline V gene, CDR1 is SGHNT and CDR2 is YENEEA. As DNA, the CDR3 is TGTGCCAGCAGCAGCTCAGGGAATTCCGGGCAGTACTTC. Its protein product is CASSSSGNSGQYF.

This chain uses TRBV5-4 with TRBJ1-2, with 9 nucleotides matching TRBD1. The V gene's germline CDR1 is SGHNT and CDR2 YYREEE (reference sequence). With V trimmed by 0 bases and J by 8 bases, 11 bases remained unmatched. The CDR3 has 16 amino acids. DNA of the CDR3: TGTGCCAGCAGCTTGGAGGACAGGGGCCTTACGGTCGGCTACACCTTC. It is translated as CASSLEDRGLTVGYTF.

In its sample, this clone was seen a few times. The chain uses TRBV7-6 and TRBJ1-4; 7 positions match TRBD1. This CDR3 contains 16 residues. Germline V CDR1 and CDR2: SGHVS, FNYEAQ. Unmatched junction bases numbered 10, after V lost 1 base and J lost 8 bases. CDR3 protein: CASSLGGRQGWEKLFF. The CDR3 region has the DNA TGTGCCAGCAGCTTAGGAGGCAGACAGGGTTGGGAAAAACTGTTTTTT.

The rearrangement uses TRBV6-5 and TRBJ1-2; D remains ambiguous. V lost 7 bases and J 8 bases, leaving 20 bases between the germline ends. The CDR3 is 14 residues long. The germline V gene has CDR1 MNHEY and CDR2 SVGAGI. CDR3 in amino acids: CASKEDRLREGYTF. The CDR3 DNA reads TGTGCCAGCAAGGAGGACCGGCTAAGGGAAGGCTACACCTTC.

V usage is TRBV4-1 and J usage is TRBJ2-1; 11 nucleotides line up with TRBD2. J gave up 5 bases and V 1 base, and 7 bases lay outside the gene matches. From germline, CDR1 is MGHRA and CDR2 YSYEKL. The CDR3 length is 17 residues. The CDR3 DNA reads TGCGCCAGCAGCCAAGGGGCTAGCGGGAGGTTCCACAATGAGCAGTTCTTC. Translated, it gives CASSQGASGRFHNEQFF.

The chain uses TRBV7-2 and TRBJ2-3; tentative D call: TRBD2 (5 bases). Germline V lookup: CDR1 SGHTA, CDR2 FQGNSA. The CDR3 loop spans 16 amino acids. Between the trimmed V and J ends, which lost 0 bases and 1 base, there was a span of 11 bases. The CDR3 region is CASSLAGVRRTDTQYF. In DNA form, the CDR3 reads TGTGCCAGCAGCTTAGCCGGGGTTAGGCGCACAGATACGCAGTATTTT.

CDR3 nucleotide sequence: TGTGCCAGCAGCTCGGGAATCCCTTACAATGAGCAGTTCTTC. Translation gives CASSSGIPYNEQFF. V is TRBV7-9 and J is TRBJ2-1; perhaps TRBD2 as D (5 bases). This CDR3 comprises 14 residues. Germline values: CDR1 SEHNR, CDR2 FQNEAQ (reference sequence). V lost 4 bases to trimming and J lost 4 bases, with 11 bases between them.

The table lists this clone with a few counts. J is TRBJ1-2 and V is TRBV12-5; 8 bases are a match to TRBD1. This CDR3 comprises 14 residues. V dropped 1 base and J dropped 6; count of bases not matched to a gene: 4. Germline V CDR1 and CDR2: LGHNT, FRNRAP. The CDR3, as DNA: TGTGCTAGTGGTTTGGACTCAGGGGGCGATGGCTACACCTTC. Its protein product is CASGLDSGGDGYTF.

The chain employs TRBV7-2 and TRBJ1-2, with a tentative D call TRBD1 (6 bases). V shed 2 bases and J shed 3 bases, with 10 bases lying between them. In germline, CDR1 is SGHTA, CDR2 FQGNSA. The CDR3 totals 14 residues. CDR3 nucleotide sequence: TGTGCCAGCAGCTTAAATGCAGGGGACTATGGCTACACCTTC. Protein product: CASSLNAGDYGYTF.

This chain's CDR3 is CASSLSDRGVNTIYF. CDR3 sequence (DNA): TGTGCCAGCAGTTTATCCGACAGGGGGGTAAACACCATATATTTT. The chain couples TRBV28 to TRBJ1-3; TRBD1 aligns across 9 bases. Looked up from germline, CDR1 is MDHEN and CDR2 is SYDVKM. The CDR3 is 15 residues long. V shed 1 base and J 6 bases; nucleotides not matched to a gene: 4. Full variable domain (rest looked up from reference TRBV28 and TRBJ1-3): DVKVTQSSRYLVKRTGEKVFLECVQDMDHENMFWYRQDPGLGLRLIYFSYDVKMKEKGDIPEGYSVSREKKERFSLILESASTNQTSMYLCASSLSDRGVNTIYFGEGSWLTVV.

V usage is TRBV7-9 and J usage is TRBJ2-1; TRBD1 aligns across 12 bases. Looked up from germline, CDR1 is SEHNR and CDR2 is FQNEAQ (reference sequence). CDR3 length: 18 residues. The V segment lost 6 bases and the J segment 7 bases; nucleotides outside the gene matches: 16. The CDR3, as DNA: TGTGCCAGCAGTTCCGGGACAGGGGGCGATCGGGTCAAGAATGAGCAGTTCTTC. As protein: CASSSGTGGDRVKNEQFF.

The chain recombines TRBV4-1 with TRBJ2-7; the match to TRBD1 covers 8 bases. This CDR3 region has 13 residues. Germline CDR1 reads MGHRA; CDR2 reads YSYEKL. V was pared by 3 bases and J by 4 bases, with 2 bases of the junction left unmatched. Written as DNA, the CDR3 is TGCGCCAGCAGCCAGGACAGGGATTACGAGCAGTACTTC. Protein: CASSQDRDYEQYF.

V and J are TRBV27 and TRBJ2-1; D remains ambiguous. CDR1 is MNHEY and CDR2 is SMNVEV in the germline V gene (reference sequence). V lost 3 bases and J 0 bases, leaving 9 bases between the germline ends. The CDR3 length is 15 residues. CDR3 DNA: TGTGCCAGCAGTTTTACCACAAGCTCCTACAATGAGCAGTTCTTC. It is translated as CASSFTTSSYNEQFF.

The sample holds one count of this clone. The chain is built from TRBV27 and TRBJ1-2; D not certain. Trimming took 3 bases from V and 2 from J, leaving 10 bases between them. This CDR3 spans 14 amino acids. Germline V gene data show CDR1 as MNHEY and CDR2 as SMNVEV (reference sequence). The CDR3, as DNA: TGTGCCAGCAGTTTCGGACTGGGCAACTATGGCTACACCTTC. Encoded protein: CASSFGLGNYGYTF.

This clone has just one count. This chain joins TRBV5-1 and TRBJ1-4, with D tentatively TRBD1 (5 bases). CDR1 SGHRS and CDR2 YFSETQ come from the germline V gene. Trimming removed 1 base at V and 3 bases at J, with 7 bases between. CDR3 length: 14 amino acids. Here the CDR3 DNA reads TGCGCCAGCAGCTTGCCAGGGTCTAATGAAAAACTGTTTTTT. Its protein is CASSLPGSNEKLFF.

The chain is built from TRBV5-1 and TRBJ1-1; no clear D gene. The V gene lost 4 bases and the J gene lost 0 bases, with 13 bases spanning the gap. CDR3 size: 15 residues. Germline lookup yields CDR1 SGHRS and CDR2 YFSETQ. In DNA form, the CDR3 reads TGCGCCAGCAGCCAATTTCGAGGATTGAACACTGAAGCTTTCTTT. It encodes CASSQFRGLNTEAFF.

Concerning this clone itself: The sample has other DNA sequences that encode this CDR3 too. The chain carries TRBV10-2 and TRBJ2-5, with D possibly matching TRBD2 (5 bases). V was cut by 8 bases and J by 4 bases, with 8 bases left in between. This CDR3 has 11 amino acids. Germline CDR1 WSHSY, CDR2 SAAADI. Written as DNA, the CDR3 is TGCGCCAGCCTGAGCGGAGAGACCCAGTACTTC. Amino acids: CASLSGETQYF.

The rearrangement links TRBV28 to TRBJ2-1; TRBD2 matches at 7 bases. The germline V gene has CDR1 MDHEN and CDR2 SYDVKM. The V gene end was trimmed by 8 bases and the J gene end by 9 bases; junction bases not matched to a gene: 7. The CDR3 extends over 12 amino acids. DNA of the CDR3: TGTGCCAGCCTGGCGGGAGAGGGTGAGCAGTTCTTC. Translated: CASLAGEGEQFF.

The table lists this clone with a few counts. The chain joins TRBV25-1 to TRBJ1-6; perhaps TRBD1 as D (5 bases). The CDR3 loop spans 14 amino acids. Germline V gives CDR1 MGHDK, CDR2 SYGVNS. V lost 6 bases to trimming and J lost 5 bases, with 11 bases between them. CDR3: CASRGGGNNSPLHF. CDR3 sequence (DNA): TGTGCCAGCAGGGGGGGAGGGAATAATTCACCCCTCCACTTT.

This clone was seen a handful of times. The rearrangement uses TRBV18 and TRBJ2-7; TRBD1 agrees at 7 bases. This CDR3 contains 15 residues. CDR1 is KGHSH, CDR2 LQKENI, per germline. Trimming removed 5 bases from V and 6 bases from J; junction bases left unmatched: 13. In DNA form, the CDR3 reads TGTGCCAGCTCAGTAAGACAGGGACCAGACGGCGAGCAGTACTTC. It codes for CASSVRQGPDGEQYF.

The rearrangement links TRBV6-5 to TRBJ2-7; unclear D gene. CDR1 is MNHEY, CDR2 SVGAGI, per germline. This CDR3 is 15 amino acids long. The V end lost 6 bases, the J end lost 0 bases, and 15 bases lay between the germline ends. In DNA form, the CDR3 reads TGTGCCAGCAGCTCAAACTACCGGCGCTCCTACGAGCAGTACTTC. As protein: CASSSNYRRSYEQYF.

The CDR3 sequence is CATSVDTNYGYTF. In DNA form, the CDR3 reads TGTGCCACCAGCGTAGATACTAACTATGGCTACACCTTC. The genes are TRBV15 and TRBJ1-2; D remains ambiguous. This CDR3 spans 13 amino acids. V shed 5 bases and J shed 0 bases, with 7 bases lying between them. The germline V gene encodes CDR1 LNHNV and CDR2 YYDKDF (reference sequence).

This rearrangement joins TRBV27 to TRBJ1-3; unclear D gene. The CDR3 runs to 17 residues. V was trimmed by 2 bases and J by 0 bases, leaving 14 bases between them. In germline, CDR1 is MNHEY, CDR2 SMNVEV (reference sequence). CDR3 sequence (DNA): TGTGCCAGCAGTTTAACCGCCTCGAGTCACTCTGGAAACACCATATATTTT. It translates to CASSLTASSHSGNTIYF.

This clone was found a few times. The chain uses TRBV6-2 or TRBV6-3 and TRBJ2-7; 12 bases line up with TRBD2. This CDR3 region has 19 residues. Germline values: CDR1 MNHEY, CDR2 SVGEGT. The ends lost 2 bases at V and 3 bases at J; junction bases unmatched: 14. In DNA, the CDR3 is TGTGCCAGCAGTTACAATGCGGGGCTAGCGGGAGGGCCGTTCTACGAGCAGTACTTC. It codes for CASSYNAGLAGGPFYEQYF.

The chain couples TRBV11-2 to TRBJ2-1; D may be TRBD1 (6 bases). The CDR3 consists of 18 residues. Germline CDR1 and CDR2: SGHAT and FQNNGV. V was pared by 0 bases and J by 7 bases, with 22 bases between. In nucleotides, the CDR3 is TGTGCCAGCAGCTTAGATCCGCCAAACAGGGTCTCCGTAAATGAGCAGTTCTTC. Translated: CASSLDPPNRVSVNEQFF.

The gene calls are TRBV24-1 and TRBJ2-5, with a weak D call TRBD1 (5 bases). The CDR3 is 15 amino acids. The germline CDR1 and CDR2 sequences are KGHDR and SFDVKD. Trimming left V 6 bases short and J 4 bases short, with 17 bases between. Here the CDR3 reads CATSKGAGFGETQYF. CDR3 coding DNA: TGTGCCACCAGTAAAGGGGCAGGGTTCGGAGAGACCCAGTACTTC.

The rearrangement uses TRBV12-5 and TRBJ1-2, with TRBD1 as a possible D gene (5 bases). V lost 4 bases to trimming and J lost 0 bases, with 9 bases between them. Germline V CDR1 and CDR2: LGHNT, FRNRAP. The CDR3 has 14 residues. The CDR3 sequence: CASGYSGSNYGYTF. CDR3 in DNA: TGTGCTAGTGGTTATTCAGGGTCTAACTATGGCTACACCTTC. Full variable domain (outside the CDR3, taken from reference TRBV12-5 and TRBJ1-2): DARVTQTPRHKVTEMGQEVTMRCQPILGHNTVFWYRQTMMQGLELLAYFRNRAPLDDSGMPKDRFSAEMPDATLATLKIQPSEPRDSAVYFCASGYSGSNYGYTFGSGTRLTVV.

Comments on this clone: Its ends do not fully match the called genes, so a read error is possible. The rearrangement uses TRBV24-1 and TRBJ2-2; a possible D gene is TRBD2 (5 bases). Germline V gene lookup returns CDR1 KGHDR and CDR2 SFDVKD. CDR3 size: 13 residues. The CDR3 loop is CATSGYNTGELLF. CDR3 DNA sequence: TGTGCCACCAGTGGGTACAACACCGGGGAGCTGCTTTTT.

The chain recombines TRBV24-1 with TRBJ2-1, with 10 nucleotides matching TRBD1. V shed 4 bases, J shed 2 bases, and the junction held 4 bases outside the gene matches. CDR1 and CDR2 from the germline V gene are KGHDR and SFDVKD. The CDR3 is 16 residues long. The CDR3 nucleotides read TGTGCCACCAGTGACCCTGACAGGGGGCCCTACAATGAGCAGTTCTTC. Its translation: CATSDPDRGPYNEQFF.